The T cell receptor beta chain described here comes from a study of T cells in Graves' hyperthyroidism and ophthalmopathy. This CDR3 contains 15 residues. Trimming cost V 0 bases and J 4 bases, with 13 bases left between them. From germline, CDR1 is LGHNA and CDR2 YNFKEQ. Amplified regions were TCR beta CDR3 sequences from RNA transcripts. HTBI primers were used for first-round RT-PCR of the TCR CDR3. TCRdb redid the calling of the multiplex PCR reads with MiXCR, one entry per CDR3 protein. The sample consists of roughly 550,000 distinct CDR3 sequences, roughly a sixth of them appearing once. Patients showing uncontrolled infection, other autoimmune disease, pregnancy or lactation were ineligible.

The sequencing input was blood. The source is a woman in her 30s with Graves' ophthalmopathy. V is TRBV4-2 and J is TRBJ2-7; TRBD1 is a possible D gene (6 bases). The CDR3 is CASSQEWQGSYEQYF. DNA of the CDR3: TGTGCCAGCAGCCAAGAATGGCAGGGGTCTTACGAGCAGTACTTC.